This is a list of T cell receptor beta chains from one sample in a study of shared clonotypes between healthy human individuals. The data were produced by immunoSEQ multiplex PCR, yet TCRdb's version contains in-frame clones alone and is incomplete. The sample lists fewer than 1 million clones, about 96% seen once, with over 0.2% in the top ten. Sequenced input: naive CD8+ T cells sorted from blood. These TCRs come from a man aged 25 to 45 in good health. The CDR3 runs from the conserved cysteine through the conserved F or W. A D gene is named only where the DNA matches it firmly. Some rows have no size entry. The others give once, few or many, or a class for an expanded clone.

j_gene: TRBJ2-3; abundance: -; v_gene: TRBV5-1; d_gene: -; CDR3aa: CASSSPSVGSTDTQYF; CDR3nt: TGCGCCAGCAGCTCCCCTAGCGTTGGGAGCACAGATACGCAGTATTTT
j_gene: TRBJ1-2; abundance: -; v_gene: TRBV7-9; d_gene: -; CDR3aa: CASSQGAVYGYTF; CDR3nt: TGTGCCAGCAGCCAAGGGGCGGTATATGGCTACACCTTC
j_gene: TRBJ1-1; abundance: -; v_gene: TRBV7-9; d_gene: TRBD1; CDR3aa: CASSSTGDAEAFF; CDR3nt: TGTGCCAGCAGCTCGACAGGGGATGCTGAAGCTTTCTTT
j_gene: TRBJ2-1; abundance: once; v_gene: TRBV11-3; d_gene: -; CDR3aa: CASSLVSLPGPLEQNEQFF; CDR3nt: TGTGCCAGCAGCTTAGTCAGTCTTCCAGGGCCCCTGGAACAGAATGAGCAGTTCTTC
j_gene: TRBJ2-5; abundance: -; v_gene: TRBV2; d_gene: TRBD1; CDR3aa: CASRAGTGDRETQYF; CDR3nt: TGTGCCAGCAGGGCCGGGACAGGGGACCGAGAGACCCAGTACTTC
j_gene: TRBJ1-1; abundance: -; v_gene: TRBV13; d_gene: TRBD1; CDR3aa: CASSSSGGNTEAFF; CDR3nt: TGTGCCAGCAGCTCCTCAGGGGGGAACACTGAAGCTTTCTTT
j_gene: TRBJ1-1; abundance: -; v_gene: TRBV5-1; d_gene: -; CDR3aa: CASSRWAAGEEAFF; CDR3nt: TGCGCCAGCAGTCGTTGGGCAGCGGGAGAAGAGGCTTTCTTT
j_gene: TRBJ2-7; abundance: -; v_gene: TRBV7-6; d_gene: -; CDR3aa: CASRNRGGEQYF; CDR3nt: TGTGCCAGCAGAAACAGGGGAGGCGAGCAGTACTTC
j_gene: TRBJ1-5; abundance: -; v_gene: TRBV28; d_gene: TRBD1; CDR3aa: CASSLHRGGQPQHF; CDR3nt: TGTGCCAGCAGTTTACACAGGGGTGGTCAGCCCCAGCATTTT
j_gene: TRBJ1-2; abundance: -; v_gene: TRBV27; d_gene: -; CDR3aa: CASSFPGGYGYTF; CDR3nt: TGTGCCAGCAGTTTCCCAGGTGGCTATGGCTACACCTTC
j_gene: TRBJ2-7; abundance: -; v_gene: TRBV7-2; d_gene: -; CDR3aa: CASSLGPEFSYEQYF; CDR3nt: TGTGCCAGCAGCTTAGGTCCCGAATTTTCCTACGAGCAGTACTTC
j_gene: TRBJ2-3; abundance: -; v_gene: TRBV19; d_gene: -; CDR3aa: CASSIASTSTDTQYF; CDR3nt: TGTGCCAGTAGTATAGCGTCGACTAGCACAGATACGCAGTATTTT
j_gene: TRBJ2-7; abundance: -; v_gene: TRBV28; d_gene: -; CDR3aa: CASSPTPGTEPVREQYF; CDR3nt: TGTGCCAGCAGTCCTACTCCCGGGACGGAACCCGTAAGGGAGCAGTACTTC
j_gene: TRBJ1-1; abundance: -; v_gene: TRBV28; d_gene: -; CDR3aa: CASSLLLTGGSKGTEAFF; CDR3nt: TGTGCCAGCAGTTTATTGTTGACTGGCGGATCGAAGGGCACTGAAGCTTTCTTT